This T cell receptor beta chain was retrieved from a study of T cell changes during pregnancy in multiple sclerosis (dated by TCRdb to the late 2010s). In terms of the full investigation: The study looked at changes in the T cell repertoire across pregnancy in women with multiple sclerosis.

The receptor library was made with the immunoSEQ multiplex PCR assay. TCRdb holds this immuneACCESS table with in-frame rearrangements only. Some clones are missing; in checked studies, unresolved V genes explain under half, and the rest has no known cause. This sample lists about 58,000 clones; around 93% were detected once. Around 4% of the sample lies in the top ten. CDR1 SGDLS and CDR2 YYNGEE were looked up in the germline V gene. The germline ends are 10 bases apart after V is trimmed by 3 bases and J by 0 bases. Reading from cysteine to phenylalanine, the CDR3 counts 15 amino acids. The read is trimmed to its CDR3 DNA, 45 bases read in frame from base 1. As regards this clone: Its antigen target is currently unknown. One base away there is no much larger clone; base qualities are not given.

The rearranged chain carries TRBV9 and TRBJ2-1; a tentative D match to TRBD2 spans 5 bases. The material sequenced was CD8+ T cells from peripheral blood mononuclear cells, taken in the second trimester of pregnancy. The TCR comes from a female donor with multiple sclerosis, enrolled in a pregnancy study. The DNA reads as follows: TGTGCCAGCAGCGGAACTAGGAGCTCCTACAATGAGCAGTTCTTC. Its protein product is CASSGTRSSYNEQFF. When the CDR3 is completed using the reference TRBV9 and TRBJ2-1 genes on either side, the full variable domain is DSGVTQTPKHLITATGQRVTLRCSPRSGDLSVYWYQQSLDQGLQFLIQYYNGEERAKGNILERFSAQQFPDLHSELNLSSLELGDSALYFCASSGTRSSYNEQFFGPGTRLTVL.